One sample yielded the 29 T cell receptor beta chains listed below, sequenced in a study of T cell repertoires in cytomegalovirus infection. No antigen has been identified for these receptors. TCRdb re-called the reads with MiXCR, one entry per CDR3 protein. The table shows about 130,000 distinct CDR3 sequences, with roughly a quarter occurring only once. The sample was PBMCs, sequenced either directly or after in vitro stimulation (not recorded which). These receptors originate from a human donor in good health (CMV status not recorded). Some clones in this sample may be carry-over from other donors' samples.

This chain joins TRBV4-1 and TRBJ2-1, with TRBD2 as a possible D gene (6 bases). The germline V gene encodes CDR1 MGHRA and CDR2 YSYEKL. The CDR3 length is 16 residues. Trimming cost V 0 bases and J 4 bases, with 13 bases left between them. CDR3 loop: CASSQDGLARYNEQFF. As DNA, the CDR3 is TGCGCCAGCAGCCAAGATGGGCTAGCGAGATACAATGAGCAGTTCTTC.

The rearrangement joins TRBV29-1 to TRBJ1-2, with D possibly TRBD1 on 5 matching bases. The CDR3 runs 12 residues. The V end lost 5 bases, the J end lost 4 bases, and 11 bases lay between the germline ends. Germline lookup yields CDR1 SQVTM and CDR2 ANQGSEA. The DNA for the CDR3 is TGCAGCGTTTTAGACAGCACCTATGGCTACACCTTC. The encoded protein is CSVLDSTYGYTF.

This clonotype was seen at least ten times. The chain employs TRBV7-9 and TRBJ2-7; a weak D match, TRBD1 (6 bases). V lost 3 bases, J lost 4 bases, and 19 bases lay in between. Germline V gene sequence: CDR1 SEHNR, CDR2 FQNEAQ (reference sequence). The CDR3 has 16 amino acids. The CDR3 spells CASSLIRGRGSYEQYF. CDR3 in DNA: TGTGCCAGCAGCTTGATCAGGGGTCGAGGTTCTTACGAGCAGTACTTC.

This chain joins TRBV7-3 and TRBJ2-1; unclear D gene. Germline loops: CDR1 SGHTA, CDR2 FQGTGA. Trimming removed 0 bases at V and 10 bases at J, with 16 bases between. CDR3 size: 15 residues. CDR3 loop: CASSLTGRSTYEQFF. CDR3 in DNA: TGTGCCAGCAGCTTAACAGGCCGATCTACTTACGAGCAGTTCTTC.

This sequence joins TRBV5-4 and TRBJ1-1; D might be TRBD1 (5 bases). Trimming pared 7 bases from V and 10 bases from J, leaving 20 bases between. The CDR3 spans 13 residues. Germline lookup yields CDR1 SGHNT and CDR2 YYREEE (reference sequence). CDR3 in DNA: TGTGCCAGCGGACAAACAGGCCGGGAGGTAGCTTTCTTT. Protein product: CASGQTGREVAFF.

V gene TRBV27 combines with J gene TRBJ1-4; D is unresolved. Trimming left V 1 base short and J 2 bases short, with 8 bases between. Germline CDR1 and CDR2: MNHEY and SMNVEV (reference sequence). The CDR3 is made up of 15 amino acids. The CDR3 nucleotides read TGTGCCAGCAGTTTATGGGGTGGCACTAATGAAAAACTGTTTTTT. This translates into CASSLWGGTNEKLFF.

This clonotype was seen only a few times. The V call is TRBV4-1, the J call TRBJ1-5, with 9 bases lining up with TRBD1. V dropped 3 bases and J dropped 2; count of bases not matched to a gene: 2. Germline V lookup: CDR1 MGHRA, CDR2 YSYEKL. The CDR3 consists of 15 residues. For the CDR3, the DNA is TGCGCCAGCAGCCACCGGGACAGGGGCAATCAGCCCCAGCATTTT. The encoded protein is CASSHRDRGNQPQHF.

The chain has TRBV27 and TRBJ2-3; 8 positions match TRBD2. Trimming removed 5 bases from V and 6 bases from J; junction bases left unmatched: 10. The CDR3 spans 15 residues. CDR1 is MNHEY and CDR2 is SMNVEV in the germline V gene (reference sequence). The CDR3 region has the DNA TGTGCCAGCAGTCTTTATGCGGGAGGAATGGATACGCAGTATTTT. Its translation: CASSLYAGGMDTQYF.

This sequence joins TRBV7-2 and TRBJ1-2; D possibly corresponds to TRBD1 (5 bases). The V gene lost 8 bases and the J gene lost 2 bases, with 9 bases spanning the gap. CDR1 SGHTA and CDR2 FQGNSA come from the germline V gene. This CDR3 is built from 12 residues. For the CDR3, the DNA is TGTGCCAGCGGTAGGGGAAACTATGGCTACACCTTC. Translation gives CASGRGNYGYTF.

This clonotype occurred many times. The chain is built from TRBV7-2 and TRBJ1-6; D may be TRBD1 (6 bases). Trimming took off 4 bases at V and 7 bases at J, with 14 bases between the two ends. The CDR3 length is 15 residues. CDR1 and CDR2 (germline): SGHTA, FQGNSA. The CDR3 loop reads CASSSRTANNSPLHF. The CDR3, as DNA: TGTGCCAGCAGCTCGCGGACAGCGAACAATTCACCCCTCCACTTT.

This clonotype was seen repeatedly, ten times or more. This chain connects TRBV6-1 to TRBJ2-7; D ambiguous. V lost 5 bases, J lost 0 bases, and 26 bases lay in between. This CDR3 region has 19 residues. Germline CDR1 reads MNHNS; CDR2 reads SASEGT. CDR3 sequence (DNA): TGTGCCAGCAGTATTACACGTAGATTCGGCCGGTTCAGCTCCTACGAGCAGTACGTC. Its translation: CASSITRRFGRFSSYEQYV.

This clonotype showed up many times. This chain links TRBV5-5 with TRBJ2-7, with D perhaps TRBD1 (6 bases). CDR1 and CDR2 (germline): SGHKS, YYEKEE (reference sequence). The CDR3 runs to 14 residues. Between the trimmed V and J ends, which lost 2 bases and 4 bases, there was a span of 13 bases. The CDR3 region has the DNA TGTGCCAGCAGCTTAGGTCGGGGACAATACGAGCAGTACGTC. This translates into CASSLGRGQYEQYV.

The rearrangement joins TRBV5-6 to TRBJ2-1, with D perhaps matching TRBD1 or TRBD2 (5 bases each). From germline, CDR1 is SGHDT and CDR2 YYEEEE. V lost 0 bases to trimming and J lost 6 bases, with 10 bases between them. The CDR3 is 14 residues long. The CDR3 DNA is TGTGCCAGCAGCTTGGGGGACCTGGTCAATGAGCAGTTCTTC. Protein: CASSLGDLVNEQFF.

The rearrangement joins TRBV7-9 to TRBJ2-1; 11 bases fit TRBD2. The CDR3 extends over 13 amino acids. CDR1 is SEHNR, CDR2 FQNEAQ, per germline (reference sequence). The junction had 5 bases not matched to a gene; V was cut back by 4 bases and J by 12 bases. The DNA of the CDR3 is TGTGCCAGCAGCTCAGGGACTAGCGGTCTGCAGTTCTTC. Translation gives CASSSGTSGLQFF.

This clonotype was seen only a few times. CDR3 sequence (DNA): TGTGCCAGCAGCTTGGAAGCAGGGTCGAAGACATATACGCAGTATTTT. It is translated as CASSLEAGSKTYTQYF. The V gene is TRBV5-4, the J gene TRBJ2-3, with D maybe TRBD1 (5 bases). The germline V gene has CDR1 SGHNT and CDR2 YYREEE (reference sequence). Trimming stripped 0 bases from V and 7 bases from J, with 18 bases between. The CDR3 has 16 amino acids.

The chain employs TRBV7-2 and TRBJ1-2, with D perhaps TRBD1 (6 bases). Germline CDR1 reads SGHTA; CDR2 reads FQGNSA. V was trimmed by 6 bases and J by 4 bases, leaving 12 bases between them. The CDR3 sequence is 13 residues long. CDR3 protein: CASRGGGSYGYTF. DNA for the CDR3: TGTGCCAGCAGGGGAGGGGGAAGCTATGGCTACACCTTC.

This clonotype came up many times. The gene calls are TRBV7-8 and TRBJ2-1; a weak D match, TRBD1 (5 bases). The CDR3 runs 14 residues. From germline, CDR1 is SGHVS and CDR2 FQNEAQ. Between the trimmed V and J ends, which lost 10 bases and 7 bases, there was a span of 20 bases. Written as DNA, the CDR3 is TGTGCCACAGGGAAGAACCCCCCTGTGAATGAGCAGTTCTTC. This encodes CATGKNPPVNEQFF.

This clonotype has at least ten counts. The rearrangement links TRBV12-3 or TRBV12-4 to TRBJ2-2; D gene unclear. This CDR3 is built from 14 residues. Trimming removed 2 bases from V and 5 bases from J, with 9 bases in between. This CDR3 is CASSLSQQTGELFF. As DNA, the CDR3 is TGTGCCAGCAGTTTAAGTCAGCAAACCGGGGAGCTGTTTTTT.

This clonotype was recorded at least ten times. The V gene is TRBV5-4, the J gene TRBJ2-1; D gene unclear. In germline, CDR1 is SGHNT, CDR2 YYREEE (reference sequence). V lost 0 bases and J lost 7, with 14 bases in between. CDR3 length equals 15 residues. CDR3 DNA sequence: TGTGCCAGCAGCTTGGAATCTCAAGGGTTGAATGAGCAGTTCTTC. It translates to CASSLESQGLNEQFF.

V usage is TRBV6-2 or TRBV6-3 and J usage is TRBJ2-7; 16 nucleotides agree with TRBD2. The CDR3 totals 19 residues. Germline V gives CDR1 MNHEY, CDR2 SVGEGT. The J segment lost 3 bases and the V segment lost 6 bases, leaving 14 bases of the junction unmatched. CDR3 in amino acids: CASSYRPGLAGGPIYEQYV. In nucleotides, the CDR3 is TGTGCCAGCAGCTATAGACCGGGACTAGCGGGAGGGCCGATCTACGAGCAGTACGTC.

The table lists this clonotype with many counts. This chain joins TRBV7-2 and TRBJ1-5; D is perhaps TRBD1 (6 bases). This CDR3 region has 15 residues. Germline V gene lookup returns CDR1 SGHTA and CDR2 FQGNSA. Trimming left V 3 bases short and J 3 bases short, with 12 bases between. The CDR3 sequence is CASSFNTGLNQPQHF. The DNA of the CDR3 is TGTGCCAGCAGCTTCAATACAGGGCTCAATCAGCCCCAGCATTTT.

This clonotype was observed a handful of times. V usage is TRBV19 and J usage is TRBJ2-1; 11 bases map to TRBD2. J lost 9 bases, V lost 8 bases, and 18 bases had no gene match. CDR1 LNHDA and CDR2 SQIVND come from the germline V gene (reference sequence). The CDR3 consists of 17 residues. The CDR3 DNA is TGTGCCAGTCGTACAAGACCCCTTAGCGGGAGGGCCCCTGAGCAGTTCTTC. Protein product: CASRTRPLSGRAPEQFF.

This clonotype was found a few times. This chain uses TRBV3-1 with TRBJ2-5; TRBD2 might be the D (5 bases). The V and J ends lost 0 bases and 2 bases respectively, with 10 bases between them. CDR1 is LGHDT and CDR2 is YNNKEL in the germline V gene (reference sequence). The CDR3 sequence is 15 residues long. The CDR3 bases are TGTGCCAGCAGCCAAGATCTCACTAGACAAGAGACCCAGTACTTC. Encoded protein: CASSQDLTRQETQYF.

This clonotype has ten or more counts. The chain links TRBV6-1 to TRBJ1-2; TRBD1 aligns across 7 bases. Germline values: CDR1 MNHNS, CDR2 SASEGT. J lost 6 bases, V lost 5 bases, and 6 bases had no gene match. The CDR3 sequence is 13 residues long. The CDR3 DNA reads as TGTGCCAGCAGTACGACAGGGAGGGATGGCTACACCTTC. As protein: CASSTTGRDGYTF.

The V and J genes are TRBV12-3 or TRBV12-4 and TRBJ1-5, with D uncertain. Trimming stripped 3 bases from V and 0 bases from J, with 12 bases between. This CDR3 contains 16 residues. Here the CDR3 reads CASSFGGLHSNQPQHF. Written as DNA, the CDR3 is TGTGCCAGCAGTTTTGGAGGGCTCCATAGCAATCAGCCCCAGCATTTT.

This clonotype has only a few counts. This CDR3 reads CASSSLRASGSSDTQYF. DNA of the CDR3: TGTGCCAGCAGTTCTCTCAGGGCTAGCGGGAGCTCAGATACGCAGTATTTT. This rearrangement joins TRBV27 to TRBJ2-3; 10 nucleotides line up with TRBD2. CDR1 is MNHEY, CDR2 SMNVEV, per germline (reference sequence). The CDR3 is made up of 17 amino acids. V dropped 4 bases and J dropped 4; count of bases not matched to a gene: 11.

The chain uses TRBV6-1 and TRBJ1-5; 7 bases match TRBD1. The V segment lost 5 bases and the J segment 9 bases; nucleotides outside the gene matches: 10. Germline V CDR1 and CDR2: MNHNS, SASEGT. The CDR3 totals 14 residues. The CDR3: CASSSRPGGRPQHF. DNA of the CDR3: TGTGCCAGCAGTTCTCGGCCAGGGGGGAGGCCCCAGCATTTT.

A few counts support this clonotype. The rearrangement uses TRBV12-3 or TRBV12-4 and TRBJ2-7; the match to TRBD2 covers 7 bases. The CDR3 runs 16 residues. V shed 2 bases, J shed 13 bases, and the junction held 20 bases outside the gene matches. In DNA, the CDR3 is TGTGCCAGCAGTTTATACCCCCCGGGAGGTCCCGACCCGAATTACTTC. Translating it yields CASSLYPPGGPDPNYF.

The chain uses TRBV4-3 and TRBJ2-1; D is ambiguous. The CDR3 extends over 16 amino acids. Trimming took off 0 bases at V and 0 bases at J, with 9 bases between the two ends. The germline V gene has CDR1 LGHNA and CDR2 YSLEER. In DNA, the CDR3 is TGCGCCAGCAGCCAAGATGCTACCAGCTCCTACAATGAGCAGTTCTTC. Amino acids: CASSQDATSSYNEQFF.